These 5 T cell receptor beta chains were sequenced from one sample in a study of T cell repertoires in cytomegalovirus infection. TCRdb processed the reads anew with MiXCR; each CDR3 protein has one entry. The sample has about 460,000 distinct CDR3 sequences, around 10% seen once. Material: PBMCs. These TCRs come from a human donor in good health (CMV status not recorded). Some clones in this sample may be carry-over from other donors' samples.

This clonotype has ten or more counts. This chain connects TRBV7-8 to TRBJ2-7; TRBD1 might be the D (6 bases). Germline values: CDR1 SGHVS, CDR2 FQNEAQ. V lost 4 bases, J lost 5 bases, and 15 bases lay in between. There are 14 residues in the CDR3. The CDR3 region has the DNA TGTGCCAGCAGCTCCGACAGGTGGCTTAACGAGCAGTACTTC. Translating it yields CASSSDRWLNEQYF.

Concerning this clonotype: A much larger clone differs from this one at a single base, so this may be a read error. The chain joins TRBV25-1 to TRBJ1-2; D is perhaps TRBD1 (6 bases). Per germline, CDR1 MGHDK and CDR2 SYGVNS. The CDR3 totals 13 residues. DNA of the CDR3: TGTGCCAGCAGTGAAGCAGGGGTCTATAGCTACACCTTC. Translated, it gives CASSEAGVYSYTF.

This clonotype was recorded many times. The rearrangement links TRBV19 to TRBJ1-6; D may be TRBD1 (6 bases). The CDR3 is made up of 16 amino acids. Trimming removed 3 bases at V and 7 bases at J, with 16 bases between. From germline, CDR1 is LNHDA and CDR2 SQIVND (reference sequence). The CDR3 DNA sequence: TGTGCCAGTAGTATTGGAGGCAGGGGAGCAAATTCACCCCTCCACTTT. It yields the protein CASSIGGRGANSPLHF.

In this sample, this clonotype turned up once. This rearrangement joins TRBV20-1 to TRBJ2-3; 11 bases line up with TRBD1. Germline V gene sequence: CDR1 DFQATT, CDR2 SNEGSKA (reference sequence). This CDR3 is built from 14 residues. After removal of 4 bases from V and 6 bases from J, the junction contained 6 bases not matched to a gene. This chain's CDR3 is CSAKDRGRMDTQYF. For the CDR3, the DNA is TGCAGTGCTAAGGACAGGGGGCGTATGGATACGCAGTATTTT.

There are many counts of this clonotype. CDR3 in DNA: TGTGCCAGCAGCTTGGCCCCAAAAGAAAAACTGTTTTTT. It translates to CASSLAPKEKLFF. This rearrangement joins TRBV5-5 to TRBJ1-4; D is ambiguous. CDR1 SGHKS and CDR2 YYEKEE come from the germline V gene (reference sequence). The CDR3 sequence is 13 residues long. V gave up 0 bases and J gave up 8 bases, with 8 bases separating them.